Shown below are 10 T cell receptor beta chains from a single sample sequenced in a study of PD-1 blockade in classical Hodgkin lymphoma. Some clones are missing from TCRdb's copy, which holds only in-frame ones; the method was immunoSEQ multiplex PCR. This sample carries about 36,000 clones, approximately 69% of them seen once, and the ten largest clones take around an eighth. Every patient relapsed after autologous stem cell transplantation, and brentuximab vedotin exposure varied. This material consisted of peripheral blood mononuclear cells (PBMCs), taken before the second cycle of nivolumab. These receptors were obtained from a human donor with classical Hodgkin lymphoma.

The V call is TRBV4-3, the J call TRBJ2-1; 15 bases are shared with TRBD2. In germline, CDR1 is LGHNA, CDR2 YSLEER. V gave up 4 bases and J gave up 2 bases; unmatched junction bases: 6. The CDR3 totals 18 residues. CDR3 nucleotide sequence: TGCGCCAGCAGCCCGGGACTAGCGGGGGGCCTTACCTACAATGAGCAGTTCTTC. Encoded protein: CASSPGLAGGLTYNEQFF.

The rearrangement links TRBV5-5 to TRBJ1-6; D may be TRBD1 (5 bases). Trimming shortened V by 4 bases and J by 9 bases, and 11 bases separated the two germline ends. This CDR3 is built from 13 residues. Germline CDR1 reads SGHKS; CDR2 reads YYEKEE (reference sequence). CDR3 bases: TGTGCCAGCAGCCCGGTGCAGGGTTCACCCCTCCACTTT. This sequence encodes CASSPVQGSPLHF. The full variable domain, its missing parts supplied by reference TRBV5-5 and TRBJ1-6, is DAGVTQSPTHLIKTRGQQVTLRCSPISGHKSVSWYQQVLGQGPQFIFQYYEKEERGRGNFPDRFSARQFPNYSSELNVNALLLGDSALYLCASSPVQGSPLHFGNGTRLTVT.

This chain joins TRBV7-3 and TRBJ1-4; D might be TRBD1 (5 bases). The CDR3 length is 15 residues. Germline V gene lookup returns CDR1 SGHTA and CDR2 FQGTGA. V lost 5 bases and J lost 3, with 13 bases in between. DNA for the CDR3: TGTGCCAGCAGCCCCTCAGGGTCTGCTAATGAAAAACTGTTTTTT. Its protein product is CASSPSGSANEKLFF. The variable domain in full, completed from reference TRBV7-3 and TRBJ1-4, reads GAGVSQTPSNKVTEKGKYVELRCDPISGHTALYWYRQSLGQGPEFLIYFQGTGAADDSGLPNDRFFAVRPEGSVSTLKIQRTERGDSAVYLCASSPSGSANEKLFFGSGTQLSVL.

The V gene is TRBV4-3, the J gene TRBJ2-1; tentative D call: TRBD1 (6 bases). Germline V gene lookup returns CDR1 LGHNA and CDR2 YSLEER. V lost 0 bases and J lost 9, with 15 bases in between. The CDR3 is 15 amino acids. CDR3 protein: CASSQDRQGFSEQFF. In nucleotides, the CDR3 is TGCGCCAGCAGCCAAGATAGGCAGGGGTTCAGTGAGCAGTTCTTC.

V is TRBV30 and J is TRBJ1-1; D is perhaps TRBD1 (5 bases). This CDR3 has 14 residues. Germline CDR1 GTSNPN, CDR2 SVGIG (reference sequence). Between the trimmed V and J ends, which lost 2 bases and 3 bases, there was a span of 13 bases. Here the CDR3 reads CAWSRRGADTEAFF. The CDR3 DNA reads TGTGCCTGGAGTAGAAGGGGCGCCGACACTGAAGCTTTCTTT. Full variable domain (remainder filled in from reference TRBV30 and TRBJ1-1): SQTIHQWPATLVQPVGSPLSLECTVEGTSNPNLYWYRQAAGRGLQLLFYSVGIGQISSEVPQNLSASRPQDRQFILSSKKLLLSDSGFYLCAWSRRGADTEAFFGQGTRLTVV.

V gene TRBV11-2 combines with J gene TRBJ1-2; D possibly corresponds to TRBD1 (5 bases). The V end was cut by 2 bases, the J end by 7 bases, with 17 bases between. The CDR3 length is 15 residues. CDR1 SGHAT and CDR2 FQNNGV come from the germline V gene. CDR3 nucleotide sequence: TGTGCCAGCAGCTTATGGCAGGCAGGGCTCGGTGGCTACACCTTC. Its translation is CASSLWQAGLGGYTF.

The J gene is TRBJ1-4, the V gene TRBV5-1; 11 nucleotides agree with TRBD1. This CDR3 contains 20 residues. Germline V CDR1 and CDR2: SGHRS, YFSETQ. Trimming removed 3 bases from V and 2 bases from J; junction bases left unmatched: 15. The DNA for the CDR3 is TGCGCCAGCAGCTCCGGGACAGGGGGAAGTGTATTTGGGACTAATGAAAAACTGTTTTTT. Translation gives CASSSGTGGSVFGTNEKLFF.

This chain uses TRBV5-4 with TRBJ2-7, with 10 nucleotides matching TRBD1. Trimming cost V 5 bases and J 3 bases; bases outside gene matches: 11. The germline V gene has CDR1 SGHNT and CDR2 YYREEE (reference sequence). The CDR3 is 16 residues long. The chain's CDR3 is CASSLAPGQGNYEQYF. DNA of the CDR3: TGTGCCAGCAGTCTAGCCCCGGGACAGGGGAACTACGAGCAGTACTTC.

The V and J genes are TRBV7-8 and TRBJ1-1; no clear D gene. This CDR3 has 13 amino acids. CDR1 and CDR2 from the germline V gene are SGHVS and FQNEAQ. The V gene lost 2 bases and the J gene lost 5 bases, with 9 bases spanning the gap. In DNA form, the CDR3 reads TGTGCCAGCAGCTTACGGGTGTATACTGAAGCTTTCTTT. It encodes CASSLRVYTEAFF.

V and J are TRBV11-1 and TRBJ2-1, with D possibly being TRBD1 (6 bases). There are 15 residues in the CDR3. CDR1 and CDR2 from the germline V gene are SGHAT and FQDESV (reference sequence). Trimming removed 0 bases from V and 6 bases from J, with 12 bases in between. The CDR3 region is CASSLAVGHFNEQFF. The CDR3 DNA follows: TGTGCCAGCAGCTTAGCGGTGGGACACTTCAATGAGCAGTTCTTC.